The 13 T cell receptor beta chains presented below share a single source sample, sequenced in a study of blood T cell repertoires in COVID-19. Method: immunoSEQ multiplex PCR; TCRdb's copy keeps in-frame clones and lacks some. Altogether fewer than 200,000 clones are present, about nine tenths being singletons, with the ten largest covering about 5.3%. Specimen: peripheral blood. All receptors come from a man aged 18 to 29 with COVID-19, enrolled during active disease.

This sequence joins TRBV20-1 and TRBJ1-4, with D unclear. There are 11 residues in the CDR3. V lost 5 bases, J lost 10 bases, and 11 bases lay in between. The germline CDR1 and CDR2 sequences are DFQATT and SNEGSKA (reference sequence). CDR3 sequence reads: CSAPTPGKLFF. CDR3 sequence (DNA): TGCAGTGCTCCTACGCCTGGAAAACTGTTTTTT.

The CDR3 is CATSDPTSGSYEQYF. The CDR3 coding sequence is TGTGCCACCAGTGACCCTACTAGCGGTTCCTACGAGCAGTACTTC. The V gene is TRBV24-1, the J gene TRBJ2-7; 8 bases are a match to TRBD2. CDR1 KGHDR and CDR2 SFDVKD come from the germline V gene. The CDR3 consists of 15 residues. The J segment lost 1 base and the V segment lost 4 bases, leaving 5 bases of the junction unmatched.

The CDR3 sequence: CATSRDYRVRNEQFF. For the CDR3, the DNA is TGTGCCACCAGCAGAGATTATCGGGTTAGGAATGAGCAGTTCTTC. The chain combines TRBV15 with TRBJ2-1; D gene ambiguous. The germline V and J ends were trimmed by 0 bases and 7 bases, with 13 bases remaining between them. The CDR3 runs to 15 residues. In germline, CDR1 is LNHNV, CDR2 YYDKDF (reference sequence).

V and J are TRBV9 and TRBJ2-1, with 10 bases that match TRBD1. CDR3 length equals 16 residues. Per the germline V gene, CDR1 is SGDLS and CDR2 is YYNGEE. Trimming took 0 bases from V and 3 from J; bases not matched to a gene: 3. The CDR3 nucleotides are TGTGCCAGCAGCGTAGGGGACAGGGGCGTCTACAATGAGCAGTTCTTC. The encoded protein is CASSVGDRGVYNEQFF.

The chain employs TRBV11-2 and TRBJ2-1; TRBD2 matches at 12 bases. Germline CDR1 SGHAT, CDR2 FQNNGV. Trimming cost V 6 bases and J 4 bases; bases outside gene matches: 4. This CDR3 is built from 15 residues. The CDR3 loop is CASSWTSGTYNEQFF. The CDR3 DNA reads TGTGCCAGCAGTTGGACTAGCGGGACATACAATGAGCAGTTCTTC.

The rearrangement joins TRBV9 to TRBJ2-1, with TRBD1 matching 7 bases. Trimming at V came to 5 bases and at J to 10 bases, leaving 3 bases not matched to a gene. Germline values: CDR1 SGDLS, CDR2 YYNGEE. The CDR3 has 11 amino acids. The CDR3 region has the DNA TGTGCCAGCAGGGGACAGTTAGAGCAGTTCTTC. This gives the protein CASRGQLEQFF. The entire variable domain, with the rest obtained from reference TRBV9 and TRBJ2-1, is as follows: DSGVTQTPKHLITATGQRVTLRCSPRSGDLSVYWYQQSLDQGLQFLIQYYNGEERAKGNILERFSAQQFPDLHSELNLSSLELGDSALYFCASRGQLEQFFGPGTRLTVL.

V and J are TRBV28 and TRBJ2-1; the match to TRBD1 covers 8 bases. The CDR3 has 16 amino acids. V was clipped by 5 bases and J by 3 bases; unmatched bases: 9. The germline gives CDR1 MDHEN, CDR2 SYDVKM. The DNA for the CDR3 is TGTGCCAGCAGTGTCCCCGGGACAGGCGTCTACAATGAGCAGTTCTTC. As protein: CASSVPGTGVYNEQFF.

This clone is a singleton in its sample. The gene calls are TRBV10-3 and TRBJ2-7; the D gene is possibly TRBD2 (7 bases). The CDR3 sequence is 14 residues long. CDR1 ENHRY and CDR2 SYGVKD come from the germline V gene. The ends were cut back, 6 bases at V and 3 bases at J, with 15 bases in the middle. The DNA for the CDR3 is TGTGCCATCAGCGCCCCGGGGGGCGGCTACGAGCAGTACTTC. It translates to CAISAPGGGYEQYF.

V is TRBV29-1 and J is TRBJ1-2; D might be TRBD1 (6 bases). The germline V gene has CDR1 SQVTM and CDR2 ANQGSEA. The CDR3 extends over 15 amino acids. V lost 2 bases to trimming and J lost 6 bases, with 19 bases between them. The CDR3 is CSVEHTVRGVDGYTF. The DNA for the CDR3 is TGCAGCGTTGAACACACGGTCAGGGGAGTCGATGGCTACACCTTC.

The V gene is TRBV7-6, the J gene TRBJ2-1; possible D gene TRBD1, 7 bases. Trimming left V 0 bases short and J 13 bases short, with 25 bases between. The CDR3 extends over 17 amino acids. In germline, CDR1 is SGHVS, CDR2 FNYEAQ. CDR3 bases: TGTGCCAGCAGCTTAGCGGGGTCGGAGGGGGCGCGTTCGAGACAGTTCTTC. It yields the protein CASSLAGSEGARSRQFF.

The rearrangement links TRBV28 to TRBJ2-1; tentative D call: TRBD2 (6 bases). V lost 2 bases and J lost 3, with 11 bases in between. CDR1 and CDR2 from the germline V gene are MDHEN and SYDVKM. CDR3 length equals 15 residues. The DNA of the CDR3 is TGTGCCAGCAGTTTAATGCTAGCGAACTACAATGAGCAGTTCTTC. It codes for CASSLMLANYNEQFF. Full variable domain (missing parts from reference TRBV28 and TRBJ2-1): DVKVTQSSRYLVKRTGEKVFLECVQDMDHENMFWYRQDPGLGLRLIYFSYDVKMKEKGDIPEGYSVSREKKERFSLILESASTNQTSMYLCASSLMLANYNEQFFGPGTRLTVL.

The chain joins TRBV2 to TRBJ2-2; D remains ambiguous. The CDR3 contains 17 residues. The ends were cut back, 0 bases at V and 5 bases at J, with 16 bases in the middle. Germline V gene data show CDR1 as SNHLY and CDR2 as FYNNEI. The CDR3 coding sequence is TGTGCCAGCAGTGAAGCGATGATGGAGCGCTGGACCGGGGAGCTGTTTTTT. Translating it yields CASSEAMMERWTGELFF.

V gene TRBV7-9 combines with J gene TRBJ1-6; perhaps TRBD1 as D (5 bases). This CDR3 has 14 amino acids. V was cut by 5 bases and J by 6 bases, with 11 bases left in between. Germline CDR1 SEHNR, CDR2 FQNEAQ (reference sequence). CDR3 coding DNA: TGTGCCAGCAGCGGGGGGTTACCTAATTCACCCCTCCACTTT. The encoded protein is CASSGGLPNSPLHF.